This T cell receptor beta chain was observed in a study of blood T cell repertoires in COVID-19. At the level of the study: Collection of acute and convalescent COVID-19 samples took place in the United States, Italy and Spain. Sources were T cells, B-cell-depleted T cells, or PBMCs; the material itself was cDNA or gDNA.

This CDR3 region has 14 residues. V was trimmed by 3 bases and J by 0 bases, leaving 9 bases between them. Germline V gene sequence: CDR1 LGHNA, CDR2 YSLEER. Participants, roughly 18 to 89 years old, spanned under 25 US areas. This table comes from immunoSEQ multiplex PCR, and its TCRdb copy is limited to in-frame clones, with some not included. This sample has about 180,000 clones; 80% occur once, and the top ten carry 13% to 15%. This chain connects TRBV4-3 to TRBJ2-7; possible D gene TRBD1, 5 bases. Sequencing was carried out using PBMCs or T cells enriched from blood (not recorded which). The clonotype comes from a man between 60 and 75 years old who had been exposed to COVID-19. The CDR3 region has the DNA TGCGCCAGCAGCCAGCAGGGTAGCTCCTACGAGCAGTACTTC. It encodes CASSQQGSSYEQYF.